A selection of T cell receptor beta chains follows, all from one sample in a study of T cells in narcolepsy. Sequencing used immunoSEQ multiplex PCR; TCRdb keeps in-frame clones, though not all of them. The sample carries some 30,000 clones, more than 70% recorded once. The sample taken for sequencing was memory (CD45RA-) CD4+ T cells from blood. The receptor source for this set is a human donor in good health. The CDR3 runs from the conserved cysteine through the conserved F or W. A D gene is named only where the DNA matches it firmly. Size tells how often a clone was seen (once, few, many) or the class of an expanded clone, and some rows leave it out.

j_call | d_call | v_call | clone_size | cdr3_aa | cdr3_nt
TRBJ1-2 | . | TRBV7-8 | . | CASSLSGRQLVGYTF | TGTGCCAGCAGCTTATCAGGAAGACAATTGGTTGGCTACACCTTC
TRBJ2-1 | TRBD2 | TRBV18 | few | CASSPRLASGEGNEQFF | TGTGCCAGCTCACCTCGTTTAGCGTCGGGGGAGGGCAATGAGCAGTTCTTC
TRBJ2-1 | TRBD1 | TRBV5-8 | once | CASSDGTGSGNEQFF | TGTGCCAGCAGCGATGGGACAGGCTCCGGCAATGAGCAGTTCTTC
TRBJ2-1 | TRBD1 | TRBV28 | . | CASSKLTGGRDNEQFF | TGTGCCAGCAGTAAGTTAACAGGGGGGCGAGACAATGAGCAGTTCTTC
TRBJ2-5 | . | TRBV18 | . | CASSPSLQGETQYF | TGTGCCAGCTCACCATCCCTTCAGGGAGAGACCCAGTACTTC
TRBJ1-1 | . | TRBV10-1 | few | CASSGNMDTEAFF | TGCGCCAGCAGCGGGAACATGGACACTGAAGCTTTCTTT
TRBJ2-7 | TRBD2 | TRBV6-5 | . | CVSSMGTRNEQYF | TGTGTCAGCAGTATGGGGACTAGGAACGAGCAGTACTTC
TRBJ1-1 | TRBD1 | TRBV30 | . | CAWSVPGQWNAFF | TGTGCCTGGAGTGTACCGGGACAGTGGAATGCTTTCTTT
TRBJ2-5 | . | TRBV2 | . | CASSESRGEQETQYF | TGTGCCAGCAGTGAAAGTAGGGGGGAGCAAGAGACCCAGTACTTC
TRBJ1-2 | TRBD1 | TRBV6-5 | . | CASSLQGRNYYGYTF | TGTGCCAGCAGTCTACAGGGGCGAAATTACTATGGCTACACCTTC
TRBJ1-2 | . | TRBV19 | . | CASTLSTRSGGYTF | TGTGCCAGTACATTGAGTACAAGGTCGGGGGGCTACACCTTC
TRBJ1-1 | . | TRBV14 | . | CASSQGPPTEAFF | TGTGCCAGCAGCCAGGGACCCCCCACTGAAGCTTTCTTT
TRBJ2-7 | TRBD2 | TRBV14 | . | CASSQGLAGGGEQYF | TGTGCCAGCAGCCAAGGACTAGCGGGGGGTGGCGAGCAGTACTTC
TRBJ1-4 | . | TRBV5-5 | . | CASSPGVEREKLFF | TGTGCCAGCAGCCCCGGTGTAGAGAGAGAAAAACTGTTTTTT
TRBJ2-3 | . | TRBV25-1 | . | CASSAGRGPTDTQYF | TGTGCCAGCAGTGCTGGCAGGGGCCCCACAGATACGCAGTATTTT
TRBJ2-5 | . | TRBV9 | . | CASSVGGTPTETQYF | TGTGCCAGCAGCGTCGGCGGGACACCCACTGAGACCCAGTACTTC
TRBJ2-1 | TRBD2 | TRBV6-5 | . | CASLRRGDYNEQFF | TGTGCCAGCTTGAGGCGGGGGGATTACAATGAGCAGTTCTTC
TRBJ2-5 | . | TRBV15 | . | CATSSGSWETQYF | TGTGCCACCAGCTCCGGGAGTTGGGAGACCCAGTACTTC
TRBJ2-7 | . | TRBV6-1 | . | CASSEQTRSYEQYF | TGTGCCAGCAGTGAACAAACCAGGTCCTACGAGCAGTACTTC
TRBJ1-6 | . | TRBV4-3 | . | CASSPGASLIGSPLHF | TGCGCCAGCAGCCCGGGGGCCTCCCTCATTGGTTCACCCCTCCACTTT
TRBJ1-4 | TRBD1 | TRBV5-1 | . | CASRTGEMRPNEKLFF | TGCGCCAGCCGTACAGGGGAAATGAGGCCTAATGAAAAACTGTTTTTT
TRBJ2-5 | . | TRBV7-8 | . | CASSLVLRGLYGTQYF | TGTGCCAGCAGCTTAGTTTTGCGGGGGCTCTACGGGACCCAGTACTTC
TRBJ1-4 | . | TRBV28 | . | CASSLLDREKLFF | TGTGCCAGCAGTTTACTCGACCGAGAAAAACTGTTTTTT
TRBJ1-5 | . | TRBV6-6 | . | CASSRFGVDNQPQHF | TGTGCCAGCAGTCGCTTCGGGGTTGACAATCAGCCCCAGCATTTT
TRBJ1-1 | . | TRBV7-8 | few | CASSLDGRGVVRTEAFF | TGTGCCAGCAGCTTAGACGGCAGGGGAGTAGTACGGACTGAAGCTTTCTTT
TRBJ2-4 | TRBD1 | TRBV19 | . | CASTYTGDASKNIQYF | TGTGCCAGTACTTATACAGGGGACGCTTCCAAAAACATTCAGTACTTC
TRBJ2-5 | . | TRBV30 | . | CAWSGLQSPGTFQETQYF | TGTGCCTGGAGTGGCTTACAATCTCCCGGGACCTTCCAAGAGACCCAGTACTTC
TRBJ2-2 | . | TRBV19 | . | CASNTGPGELFF | TGTGCCAGTAATACGGGCCCCGGGGAGCTGTTTTTT
TRBJ2-5 | TRBD2 | TRBV2 | . | CASSKGLAGGGETQYF | TGTGCCAGCAGCAAGGGACTAGCGGGAGGGGGGGAGACCCAGTACTTC
TRBJ2-5 | TRBD2 | TRBV5-1 | . | CASSLGLARLETQYF | TGCGCCAGCAGCCTCGGACTAGCGAGGCTAGAGACCCAGTACTTC
TRBJ2-7 | . | TRBV4-2 | . | CASSQGSLSSYEQYF | TGTGCCAGCAGCCAAGGTTCTCTTAGCTCCTACGAGCAGTACTTC
TRBJ1-2 | . | TRBV2 | . | CASSDFGKSYGYTF | TGTGCCAGCAGTGATTTCGGGAAGAGCTATGGCTACACCTTC
TRBJ1-1 | . | TRBV19 | . | CASRSVAGTEAFF | TGTGCCAGTAGGTCGGTGGCGGGCACTGAAGCTTTCTTT
TRBJ1-5 | TRBD1 | TRBV5-1 | . | CASAPSQGHQPQHF | TGCGCCAGCGCCCCTTCACAGGGGCATCAGCCCCAGCATTTT
TRBJ1-2 | TRBD1 | TRBV15 | . | CATSRGGTDNYGYTF | TGTGCCACCAGCAGGGGGGGGACAGACAACTATGGCTACACCTTC
TRBJ1-5 | . | TRBV30 | . | CAWGSTGPGHGNQPQHF | TGTGCCTGGGGTTCAACCGGTCCGGGACATGGCAATCAGCCCCAGCATTTT
TRBJ1-6 | TRBD1 | TRBV7-9 | . | CASRGSRDRGSPLHF | TGTGCCAGCAGAGGGTCCCGCGACAGGGGTTCACCCCTCCACTTT